A selection of T cell receptor beta chains follows, all from one sample in a study of cytomegalovirus exposure and HLA in healthy donors. The protocol was immunoSEQ multiplex PCR, while the TCRdb copy is restricted to in-frame clones and leaves out a portion. The data contain approximately 80,000 clones, about 68% of them seen just once; the ten biggest clones take up approximately 20%. The specimen sequenced was PBMCs. All receptors derive from a man aged 25-45 years in good health and CMV-seropositive. The CDR3 runs from the conserved cysteine through the conserved F or W. The D gene is left open where the match is weak. Clone size is shown for a subset of rows, as once, few, many or a class of expanded clone.

>TRBD1|TRBV5-4|few|TRBJ2-5
CASSQTGLTQETQYF
TGTGCCAGCAGCCAGACAGGGTTGACCCAAGAGACCCAGTACTTC
>NA|TRBV28|NA|TRBJ1-1
CASSLHLNTEAFF
TGTGCCAGCAGTCTCCACCTAAACACTGAAGCTTTCTTT
>TRBD2|TRBV6-5|NA|TRBJ2-5
CASMPEGLAEETQYF
TGTGCCAGCATGCCCGAGGGACTAGCGGAAGAGACCCAGTACTTC
>TRBD2|TRBV5-1|NA|TRBJ2-3
CASSSHFQGGTRADTQYF
TGCGCCAGCAGCTCCCATTTCCAAGGGGGGACTAGAGCAGATACGCAGTATTTT
>NA|TRBV7-2|NA|TRBJ2-7
CASSPIRDEQYF
TGTGCCAGCAGCCCAATCAGGGACGAGCAGTACTTC
>NA|TRBV6-5|NA|TRBJ1-2
CASSYKGLANYGYTF
TGTGCCAGCAGTTACAAGGGGCTAGCTAACTATGGCTACACCTTC
>NA|TRBV28|NA|TRBJ1-5
CASSLGGGEFGKPQHF
TGTGCCAGCAGTTTAGGTGGAGGGGAGTTCGGGAAGCCCCAGCATTTT
>TRBD2|TRBV4-2|NA|TRBJ2-5
CASSQELASGRKTQYF
TGTGCCAGCAGCCAAGAGCTGGCTAGCGGGCGTAAGACCCAGTACTTC
>NA|TRBV5-4|NA|TRBJ1-2
CASSLDGGLGGYTF
TGTGCCAGCAGCTTAGACGGAGGATTGGGTGGCTACACCTTC
>TRBD2|TRBV9|once|TRBJ2-5
CASSAQTSGGETQYF
TGTGCCAGCAGCGCCCAGACTAGCGGGGGGGAGACCCAGTACTTC
>TRBD1|TRBV9|NA|TRBJ2-5
CASSVGTGGQETQYF
TGTGCCAGCAGCGTAGGGACAGGGGGCCAAGAGACCCAGTACTTC
>TRBD1|TRBV7-8|NA|TRBJ2-7
CASSPGTGVVYEQYF
TGTGCCAGCAGTCCCGGGACAGGGGTGGTCTACGAGCAGTACTTC
>TRBD1|TRBV27|NA|TRBJ1-4
CASSTRLRDSSFPREKLFF
TGTGCCAGCAGTACCCGCCTACGGGACAGTTCTTTCCCGCGGGAAAAACTGTTTTTT
>NA|TRBV7-2|few|TRBJ1-5
CASSRQINQPQHF
TGTGCCAGCAGTCGACAGATTAATCAGCCCCAGCATTTT
>NA|TRBV5-4|NA|TRBJ2-1
CASSLVGDYNEQFF
TGTGCCAGCAGCTTGGTCGGGGATTACAATGAGCAGTTCTTC
>NA|TRBV5-4|NA|TRBJ2-7
CASSSVGGAYEQYF
TGTGCCAGCAGCTCGGTCGGGGGTGCCTACGAGCAGTACTTC
>NA|TRBV18|NA|TRBJ1-3
CASSSGQRYSGNTIYF
TGTGCCAGCTCCTCAGGACAGCGGTACTCTGGAAACACCATATATTTT
>TRBD1|TRBV7-8|NA|TRBJ1-1
CASIQQGRRDTEAFF
TGTGCCAGCATCCAACAGGGGAGAAGGGACACTGAAGCTTTCTTT
>TRBD1|TRBV27|NA|TRBJ1-2
CASGGIQGGDGYTF
TGTGCCAGCGGAGGAATACAGGGGGGGGATGGCTACACCTTC
>TRBD1|TRBV28|NA|TRBJ2-7
CASSLTPGQSTEQYF
TGTGCCAGCAGCCTCACCCCGGGACAGAGCACCGAGCAGTACTTC
>NA|TRBV5-1|NA|TRBJ2-3
CASSLALDTQYF
TGCGCCAGCAGCTTGGCCCTAGATACGCAGTATTTT
>TRBD1|TRBV6-5|NA|TRBJ2-4
CASSTGAIQYF
TGTGCCAGCAGTACAGGGGCCATTCAGTACTTC
>TRBD2|TRBV6-6|NA|TRBJ2-3
CASSSGEREWGDTQYF
TGTGCCAGCAGTTCGGGGGAGCGGGAGTGGGGAGATACGCAGTATTTT
>TRBD2|TRBV9|NA|TRBJ2-5
CASSVSGLARETQYF
TGTGCCAGCAGCGTTTCGGGACTAGCTAGAGAGACCCAGTACTTC
>TRBD1|TRBV9|once|TRBJ1-1
CASSEGQGANTEAFF
TGTGCCAGCAGCGAGGGACAGGGGGCAAACACTGAAGCTTTCTTT
>NA|TRBV7-7|NA|TRBJ1-1
CASSLATGTEAFF
TGTGCTAGCAGCTTAGCGACTGGAACTGAAGCTTTCTTT
>TRBD1|TRBV7-9|NA|TRBJ1-1
CASSMDRDSAFF
TGTGCCAGCAGTATGGACAGGGATTCAGCTTTCTTT